The 16 T cell receptor beta chains reported below all come from one sample, sequenced in a study of Tregs in tolerant kidney transplant recipients. The data were produced by immunoSEQ multiplex PCR, yet TCRdb's version contains in-frame clones alone and is incomplete. Among about 240,000 clones, roughly 80% were seen once, and the ten largest hold around 0.68%. Sequenced input: CD4+ T cells from blood. The source of these receptors is a human donor in good health.

The chain recombines TRBV6-1 with TRBJ2-4; unclear D gene. The CDR3 is made up of 13 amino acids. Per the germline V gene, CDR1 is MNHNS and CDR2 is SASEGT. Deletions cut 1 base from V and 13 bases from J, with 14 bases between. The CDR3 region has the DNA TGTGCCAGCAGTGAAGTACAGTCTGTACCCCAGTACTTC. This encodes CASSEVQSVPQYF.

The chain uses TRBV19 and TRBJ2-2; 8 nucleotides agree with TRBD1. V dropped 9 bases and J dropped 3; count of bases not matched to a gene: 15. CDR1 LNHDA and CDR2 SQIVND come from the germline V gene (reference sequence). This CDR3 has 17 residues. CDR3 sequence (DNA): TGTGCCAGCACCCCGGGGCAGGGGGCGTCGTACACCGGGGAGCTGTTTTTT. Its protein product is CASTPGQGASYTGELFF.

The genes are TRBV20-1 and TRBJ2-7; maybe TRBD1 (5 bases). Germline lookup yields CDR1 DFQATT and CDR2 SNEGSKA (reference sequence). V was clipped by 6 bases and J by 7 bases, with 13 bases between them. The CDR3 spans 11 residues. The CDR3 bases are TGCAGTGCCCTCAGGGTGGTTGAGCAGTACTTC. Amino acids: CSALRVVEQYF.

This chain links TRBV7-2 with TRBJ2-1, with D maybe TRBD2 (8 bases). CDR3 length: 17 residues. Looked up from germline, CDR1 is SGHTA and CDR2 is FQGNSA. V gave up 4 bases and J gave up 0 bases, with 16 bases separating them. The DNA for the CDR3 is TGTGCCAGCAGCTCCAGGGGGAGCGGGAGCTCCTACAATGAGCAGTTCTTC. This sequence encodes CASSSRGSGSSYNEQFF.

The CDR3 spells CASSLSGNTEAFF. In DNA, the CDR3 is TGTGCCAGCAGCTTATCGGGAAACACTGAAGCTTTCTTT. The chain uses TRBV7-3 and TRBJ1-1; no reliable D call. This CDR3 spans 13 amino acids. Looked up from germline, CDR1 is SGHTA and CDR2 is FQGTGA. Trimming took 2 bases from V and 2 from J, leaving 6 bases between them.

The chain uses TRBV5-4 and TRBJ2-3, with TRBD2 matching over 7 bases. Germline trimming cut 1 base from V and 0 bases from J; bases unmatched to any gene: 2. The CDR3 contains 15 residues. Germline V gene lookup returns CDR1 SGHNT and CDR2 YYREEE (reference sequence). CDR3 in amino acids: CASSLSGASTDTQYF. The DNA of the CDR3 is TGTGCCAGCAGCTTGAGCGGGGCTAGCACAGATACGCAGTATTTT.

The CDR3 bases are TGTGCCTGGGCCTCCGGGACTACCGTCTACGAGCAGTACTTC. Translated, it gives CAWASGTTVYEQYF. V is TRBV30 and J is TRBJ2-5; 7 bases align to TRBD2. The tail of the sequence fits TRBJ2-7 better, so the J call may be wrong. The germline gives CDR1 GTSNPN, CDR2 SVGIG (reference sequence). The length of the CDR3 is 14 residues.

The rearrangement links TRBV6-5 to TRBJ1-1; maybe TRBD1 (6 bases). Trimming pared 7 bases from V and 1 base from J, leaving 13 bases between. Looked up from germline, CDR1 is MNHEY and CDR2 is SVGAGI. The CDR3 loop spans 14 amino acids. The CDR3 nucleotides are TGTGCCAGCACCCTAGGGGGTGGGAACACTGAAGCTTTCTTT. This encodes CASTLGGGNTEAFF.

This clone was counted between two and nine times. The chain has TRBV4-2 and TRBJ1-3, with D uncertain. Germline loops: CDR1 LGHNA, CDR2 YNFKEQ. CDR3 size: 13 residues. V lost 4 bases, J lost 8 bases, and 12 bases lay in between. CDR3 DNA sequence: TGTGCCAGCAGCCGAAACGGGGTAGACACCATATATTTT. As protein: CASSRNGVDTIYF.

The genes are TRBV2 and TRBJ2-7, with 7 positions matching TRBD1. CDR3 size: 14 residues. Germline V gene data show CDR1 as SNHLY and CDR2 as FYNNEI. The junction had 7 bases not matched to a gene; V was cut back by 7 bases and J by 1 base. CDR3 region: CASNRQGTSYEQYF. CDR3 DNA: TGTGCCAGCAACAGACAGGGAACTTCCTACGAGCAGTACTTC.

V is TRBV4-2 and J is TRBJ2-3; D perhaps matches TRBD2 (7 bases). Between the trimmed V and J ends, which lost 3 bases and 2 bases, there was a span of 18 bases. Looked up from germline, CDR1 is LGHNA and CDR2 is YNFKEQ. CDR3 length: 17 residues. The CDR3 DNA reads TGTGCCAGCAGCCACTGGGGGAGGGGACAAATCACAGATACGCAGTATTTT. Translated: CASSHWGRGQITDTQYF.

This clone was counted a few times. The genes are TRBV10-2 and TRBJ2-7, with D hard to call. Per the germline V gene, CDR1 is WSHSY and CDR2 is SAAADI. The CDR3 runs 12 residues. V was clipped by 6 bases and J by 6 bases, with 12 bases between them. The CDR3: CASSPGPSEQYF. The CDR3, as DNA: TGCGCCAGCAGCCCTGGGCCCAGCGAGCAGTACTTC.

Only one count was recorded for this clone. DNA of the CDR3: TGCAGCGGTGCCTCTCAGAACGAGCAGTACTTC. As protein: CSGASQNEQYF. The rearrangement joins TRBV29-1 to TRBJ2-7, with no clear D. The germline gives CDR1 SQVTM, CDR2 ANQGSEA. V shed 7 bases and J shed 5 bases, with 12 bases lying between them. The length of the CDR3 is 11 residues.

The chain is built from TRBV9 and TRBJ2-1; 14 bases agree with TRBD2. The CDR3 runs to 15 residues. Germline V CDR1 and CDR2: SGDLS, YYNGEE. J was trimmed by 7 bases and V by 4 bases; bases with no gene match: 4. CDR3 region: CASSWGLAGENEQFF. As DNA, the CDR3 is TGTGCCAGCAGCTGGGGACTAGCGGGGGAGAATGAGCAGTTCTTC.

The chain recombines TRBV6-1 with TRBJ2-3; D is ambiguous. Trimming stripped 4 bases from V and 4 bases from J, with 15 bases between. Germline lookup yields CDR1 MNHNS and CDR2 SASEGT. This CDR3 has 15 residues. The CDR3 loop reads CASSGVRTYSDTQYF. For the CDR3, the DNA is TGTGCCAGCAGTGGGGTTAGAACGTACTCAGATACGCAGTATTTT.

The rearrangement uses TRBV7-9 and TRBJ2-3; tentatively, D is TRBD2 (5 bases). CDR1 is SEHNR and CDR2 is FQNEAQ in the germline V gene (reference sequence). V dropped 0 bases and J dropped 3 bases, with 16 bases sitting between them. The CDR3 totals 17 residues. In DNA, the CDR3 is TGTGCCAGCAGCTTAGCGATGGGAGCTGGTGGGACAGATACGCAGTATTTT. Translation: CASSLAMGAGGTDTQYF.